This T cell receptor beta chain originates from a study of blood T cells in healthy people across ages. The authors extracted at least 6 micrograms of total RNA per sample. About this clonotype: Its antigen remains unidentified.

V lost 5 bases and J 14 bases, leaving 14 bases between the germline ends. In germline, CDR1 is MNHEY, CDR2 SMNVEV (reference sequence). There are 11 residues in the CDR3. Study findings and constraints: Higher naive T cell percentage went strongly together with higher TCR beta diversity. Both higher diversity and more naive CD4+ cells marked long-lived donors when set against aged donors.

Through a sample-barcoded 5' primer and a J-beta primer mix, a second PCR was run for roughly 7 to 12 cycles. Each cDNA was tagged by a template-switch adaptor containing 12 random nucleotides. TCRdb analysed the 5' RACE reads with MiXCR anew, one entry per CDR3 protein. The sample carries 1,100,000 or so distinct CDR3 sequences, 40% to 55% recorded once. Material: blood. The receptor's source is a woman in her sixties in good health. This chain uses TRBV27 with TRBJ2-3; no definite D call. CDR3: CASSRLGLAYF. For the CDR3, the DNA is TGTGCCAGCAGTAGGTTAGGGTTGGCGTATTTT.